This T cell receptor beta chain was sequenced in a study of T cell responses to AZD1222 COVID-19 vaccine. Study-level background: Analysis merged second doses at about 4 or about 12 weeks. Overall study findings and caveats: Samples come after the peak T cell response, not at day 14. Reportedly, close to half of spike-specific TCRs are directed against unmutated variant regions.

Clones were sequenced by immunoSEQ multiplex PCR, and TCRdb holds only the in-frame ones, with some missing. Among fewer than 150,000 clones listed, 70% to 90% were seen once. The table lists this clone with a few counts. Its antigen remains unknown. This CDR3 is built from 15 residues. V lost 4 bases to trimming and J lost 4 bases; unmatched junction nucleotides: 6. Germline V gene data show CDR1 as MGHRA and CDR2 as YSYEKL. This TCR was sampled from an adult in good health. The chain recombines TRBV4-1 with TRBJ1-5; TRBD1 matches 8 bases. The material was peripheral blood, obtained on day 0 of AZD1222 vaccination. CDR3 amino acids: CASSLPNRGNQPQHF. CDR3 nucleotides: TGCGCCAGCAGCCTTCCCAACAGGGGGAATCAGCCCCAGCATTTT.